These 20 T cell receptor beta chains originate from one sample sequenced in a study of cytomegalovirus exposure and HLA in healthy donors (dated by TCRdb to between 2016 and 2019). The library was produced with the immunoSEQ multiplex PCR assay. For the multiplex PCR, a mixture combining 60 forward primers for TCR Vbeta segments and 13 reverse primers for TCR Jbeta segments was used. TCRdb obtained this table from immuneACCESS and retained in-frame rearrangements with V and J assigned. These tables miss some clones; where compared with another copy, unresolved V genes account for less than half of the shortfall, and the remainder is unexplained. In this sample the table shows 130,000 or so clones, around 78% of which occur a single time. About 1.5% of the sample is taken by the ten largest. The material sequenced was PBMCs. Receptors were obtained from a man aged 35-49 years in good health and CMV-seronegative.

In its sample, this clone was seen once. The chain links TRBV7-2 to TRBJ2-1; 9 bases align to TRBD2. This CDR3 region has 16 residues. The V and J ends lost 4 bases and 9 bases, in that order; junction bases with no gene match: 13. Looked up from germline, CDR1 is SGHTA and CDR2 is FQGNSA. The CDR3 DNA sequence: TGTGCCAGCAGCTCAGAGGGCGGGAGGGCGGTCGGTGAGCAGTTCTTC. This codes for CASSSEGGRAVGEQFF.

The count of this clone is one. The chain links TRBV5-1 to TRBJ1-2; no reliable D call. V lost 2 bases to trimming and J lost 8 bases, with 10 bases between them. CDR3 length: 12 amino acids. Per germline, CDR1 SGHRS and CDR2 YFSETQ. CDR3 in amino acids: CASSFSGRGYTF. CDR3 in DNA: TGCGCCAGCAGCTTCTCAGGTAGAGGCTACACCTTC.

CDR3 DNA sequence: TGTGCCAGTAGTCCCGGACTAGCGGGGGGACTACAAGAGACCCAGTACTTC. This encodes CASSPGLAGGLQETQYF. J is TRBJ2-5 and V is TRBV19, with 14 bases lining up with TRBD2. Looked up from germline, CDR1 is LNHDA and CDR2 is SQIVND (reference sequence). V was clipped by 5 bases and J by 2 bases; unmatched bases: 7. There are 17 residues in the CDR3. The full variable domain, rest sourced from reference TRBV19 and TRBJ2-5, is DGGITQSPKYLFRKEGQNVTLSCEQNLNHDAMYWYRQDPGQGLRLIYYSQIVNDFQKGDIAEGYSVSREKKESFPLTVTSAQKNPTAFYLCASSPGLAGGLQETQYFGPGTRLLVL.

V usage is TRBV9 and J usage is TRBJ1-2; 7 nucleotides align to TRBD1. The germline gives CDR1 SGDLS, CDR2 YYNGEE. Trimming took 0 bases from V and 0 from J; bases not matched to a gene: 8. The CDR3 runs to 17 residues. The CDR3, as DNA: TGTGCCAGCAGCGTAGAGAGTGGGGACAGACCTAACTATGGCTACACCTTC. Protein: CASSVESGDRPNYGYTF.

J is TRBJ1-2 and V is TRBV6-7; 7 nucleotides line up with TRBD1. TRBV6-7 is an open reading frame whose function is uncertain. The CDR3 spans 15 residues. The V and J ends lost 2 bases and 7 bases, in that order; junction bases with no gene match: 10. This chain's CDR3 is CASSYRGQEGGGYTF. In DNA form, the CDR3 reads TGTGCCAGCAGTTACCGTGGACAGGAAGGCGGTGGCTACACCTTC.

The chain's CDR3 is CASSSAGTGVTGELFF. CDR3 nucleotides: TGTGCCAGCAGCTCCGCCGGGACAGGGGTCACCGGGGAGCTGTTTTTT. The rearrangement joins TRBV28 to TRBJ2-2; TRBD1 matches 10 bases. From germline, CDR1 is MDHEN and CDR2 SYDVKM. V trimming: 6 bases; J trimming: 4 bases; junction bases outside the gene matches: 8. The length of the CDR3 is 16 residues.

The V and J genes are TRBV7-2 and TRBJ1-6; 10 bases line up with TRBD1. V was pared by 4 bases and J by 6 bases, with 3 bases of the junction left unmatched. CDR1 and CDR2 (germline): SGHTA, FQGNSA. CDR3 length: 15 residues. The CDR3 is CASSSTGGGNSPLHF. The CDR3 coding sequence is TGTGCCAGCAGCTCGACAGGGGGCGGTAATTCACCCCTCCACTTT.

This clone has more than one count but fewer than ten. J is TRBJ1-6 and V is TRBV6-1, with unresolved D. Germline-derived CDR1 and CDR2 are MNHNS and SASEGT. Trimming removed 3 bases at V and 9 bases at J, with 12 bases between. This CDR3 is 14 amino acids long. CDR3 loop: CASSDGQEGSPLHF. CDR3 sequence (DNA): TGTGCCAGCAGTGACGGGCAGGAGGGTTCACCCCTCCACTTT.

This clone was observed a handful of times. Written as DNA, the CDR3 is TGTGCCAGCAGCTTATCTAGCGGGAGCGAGCAGTACTTC. Translated: CASSLSSGSEQYF. The gene calls are TRBV7-8 and TRBJ2-7; 10 nucleotides match TRBD2. Germline-derived CDR1 and CDR2 are SGHVS and FQNEAQ. The CDR3 is 13 amino acids. V was pared by 2 bases and J by 6 bases, with 1 base of the junction left unmatched.

V usage is TRBV18 and J usage is TRBJ1-1, with 10 nucleotides matching TRBD1. Germline V gene data show CDR1 as KGHSH and CDR2 as LQKENI. This CDR3 has 16 amino acids. V lost 0 bases and J lost 4; bases outside the gene matches: 5. The CDR3 sequence is CASSPPGDRGITEAFF. CDR3 DNA: TGTGCCAGCTCACCACCGGGGGACAGGGGAATCACTGAAGCTTTCTTT.

This clone showed up just once. This chain links TRBV7-8 with TRBJ2-7; D is unclear. CDR1 is SGHVS and CDR2 is FQNEAQ in the germline V gene. V lost 2 bases and J 4 bases, leaving 9 bases between the germline ends. This CDR3 contains 13 residues. The CDR3: CASSLSTPYEQYF. The CDR3 DNA reads as TGTGCCAGCAGCTTAAGTACACCGTACGAGCAGTACTTC. Using reference TRBV7-8 and TRBJ2-7 for the parts outside the CDR3, the full variable domain is GAGVSQSPRYKVAKRGQDVALRCDPISGHVSLFWYQQALGQGPEFLTYFQNEAQLDKSGLPSDRFFAERPEGSVSTLKIQRTQQEDSAVYLCASSLSTPYEQYFGPGTRLTVT.

CDR3 region: CARSLGGRDSVDEQYF. CDR3 DNA sequence: TGTGCCAGAAGCTTGGGGGGCCGGGACAGCGTAGACGAGCAGTACTTC. V usage is TRBV5-3 and J usage is TRBJ2-7, with TRBD1 identical over 7 bases. TRBV5-3 is an ORF; its function is uncertain. This CDR3 has 16 residues. V lost 0 bases and J lost 5; bases outside the gene matches: 11.

This sequence joins TRBV28 and TRBJ1-1, with D possibly being TRBD1 (5 bases). Germline CDR1 reads MDHEN; CDR2 reads SYDVKM. This CDR3 has 12 amino acids. V lost 10 bases, J lost 8 bases, and 17 bases lay in between. CDR3 region: CATTSGTLEAFF. The CDR3 nucleotides are TGTGCCACCACAAGCGGGACGTTAGAAGCTTTCTTT.

This clone was observed a single time. This chain uses TRBV5-1 with TRBJ2-3; D gene uncertain. The CDR3 sequence is 12 residues long. The germline V and J ends were trimmed by 3 bases and 2 bases, with 4 bases remaining between them. The germline CDR1 and CDR2 sequences are SGHRS and YFSETQ. DNA for the CDR3: TGCGCCAGCAGCTATAACACAGATACGCAGTATTTT. It translates to CASSYNTDTQYF.

The CDR3 is CASRSDRGLYGYTF. For the CDR3, the DNA is TGTGCCAGCAGGTCGGACAGGGGGCTCTATGGCTACACCTTC. The chain couples TRBV5-4 to TRBJ1-2; 11 nucleotides agree with TRBD1. The J segment lost 4 bases and the V segment lost 5 bases, leaving 4 bases of the junction unmatched. The germline V gene has CDR1 SGHNT and CDR2 YYREEE (reference sequence). The CDR3 covers 14 residues.

CDR3 region: CASSQGTGVTEAFF. CDR3 in DNA: TGTGCCAGCAGCCAAGGGACAGGGGTGACTGAAGCTTTCTTT. The chain links TRBV7-9 to TRBJ1-1, with 10 nucleotides matching TRBD1. The V and J ends lost 5 bases and 5 bases, in that order; junction bases with no gene match: 5. The CDR3 has 14 amino acids. CDR1 and CDR2 from the germline V gene are SEHNR and FQNEAQ (reference sequence).

The chain has TRBV18 and TRBJ2-7; TRBD2 matches 12 bases. CDR3 length: 18 amino acids. The germline V gene encodes CDR1 KGHSH and CDR2 LQKENI. Trimming cost V 1 base and J 2 bases; bases outside gene matches: 9. The CDR3 DNA follows: TGTGCCAGCTCACCACTCAAACAGACTAGCGGGAGTACCTACGAGCAGTACTTC. Its translation is CASSPLKQTSGSTYEQYF.

This rearrangement joins TRBV2 to TRBJ2-1, with 9 bases that match TRBD1. The length of the CDR3 is 14 residues. CDR1 SNHLY and CDR2 FYNNEI come from the germline V gene. J lost 7 bases, V lost 5 bases, and 6 bases had no gene match. In nucleotides, the CDR3 is TGTGCCAGCAGTCTACAGGGGGCAGGGAATGAGCAGTTCTTC. Its translation is CASSLQGAGNEQFF. Based on the CDR3 plus reference TRBV2 and TRBJ2-1, the full variable domain is EPEVTQTPSHQVTQMGQEVILRCVPISNHLYFYWYRQILGQKVEFLVSFYNNEISEKSEIFDDQFSVERPDGSNFTLKIRSTKLEDSAMYFCASSLQGAGNEQFFGPGTRLTVL.

This clone appeared a single time. The V gene is TRBV28, the J gene TRBJ2-4; TRBD1 matches 10 bases. The ends lost 2 bases at V and 12 bases at J; junction bases unmatched: 7. Germline values: CDR1 MDHEN, CDR2 SYDVKM. This CDR3 region has 14 residues. CDR3 in DNA: TGTGCCAGCAGTTTAACGGGACAGGGGTTCCCTCAGTACTTC. It translates to CASSLTGQGFPQYF. Full variable domain (remainder filled in from reference TRBV28 and TRBJ2-4): DVKVTQSSRYLVKRTGEKVFLECVQDMDHENMFWYRQDPGLGLRLIYFSYDVKMKEKGDIPEGYSVSREKKERFSLILESASTNQTSMYLCASSLTGQGFPQYFGAGTRLSVL.

The rearrangement uses TRBV6-1 and TRBJ1-2; the D is unclear. Trimming stripped 1 base from V and 0 bases from J, with 9 bases between. CDR3 length: 15 residues. Germline CDR1 reads MNHNS; CDR2 reads SASEGT. The CDR3 sequence: CASSEDYYPNYGYTF. The CDR3 DNA reads as TGTGCCAGCAGTGAAGATTACTATCCTAACTATGGCTACACCTTC.